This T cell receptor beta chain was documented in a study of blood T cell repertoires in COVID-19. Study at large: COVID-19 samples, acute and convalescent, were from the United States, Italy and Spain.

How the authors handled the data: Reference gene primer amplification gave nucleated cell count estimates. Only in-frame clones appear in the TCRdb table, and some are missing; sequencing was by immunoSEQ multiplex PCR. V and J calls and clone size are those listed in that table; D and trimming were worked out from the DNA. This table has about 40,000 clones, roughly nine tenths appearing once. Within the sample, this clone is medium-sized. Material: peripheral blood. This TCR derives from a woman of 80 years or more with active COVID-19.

CDR3 nucleotide sequence: TGCGCCAGCAGCTCTAGGCAGGGCAACTATGGCTACACCTTC. Protein product: CASSSRQGNYGYTF. This chain uses TRBV5-1 with TRBJ1-2; weak D call: TRBD1 (5 bases). The CDR3 extends over 14 amino acids. V was trimmed by 3 bases and J by 2 bases, leaving 11 bases between them. Per germline, CDR1 SGHRS and CDR2 YFSETQ.